One and the same sample provided the 20 T cell receptor beta chains below, sequenced in a study of T cell responses to AZD1222 COVID-19 vaccine. TCRdb keeps only in-frame clones here, not all; method: immunoSEQ multiplex PCR. The sample has 120,000 to 150,000 clones; around 88% are singletons. Specimen: peripheral blood, collected on day 0 of AZD1222 vaccination. The receptors originated from an adult in good health.

This sequence joins TRBV5-1 and TRBJ2-5; 9 bases fit TRBD1. The CDR3 sequence is 15 residues long. CDR1 is SGHRS and CDR2 is YFSETQ in the germline V gene. J lost 5 bases, V lost 0 bases, and 5 bases had no gene match. CDR3 DNA sequence: TGCGCCAGCAGCTTGGGGGACAGGGTAACGGAGACCCAGTACTTC. It yields the protein CASSLGDRVTETQYF.

The V gene is TRBV7-9, the J gene TRBJ1-2, with TRBD1 matching over 7 bases. The CDR3 is made up of 16 amino acids. Losses at the gene ends were 2 bases for V and 5 bases for J; bases not matched to a gene: 11. Germline CDR1 is SEHNR and CDR2 is FQNEAQ (reference sequence). As DNA, the CDR3 is TGTGCCAGCAGCTTATCGGCCGCGACAGGGCGGTATGGCTACACCTTC. Protein: CASSLSAATGRYGYTF.

The V call is TRBV7-9, the J call TRBJ2-7; possibly TRBD1 for D (5 bases). The CDR3 totals 13 residues. Trimming took 5 bases from V and 5 from J, leaving 13 bases between them. The germline CDR1 and CDR2 sequences are SEHNR and FQNEAQ (reference sequence). In nucleotides, the CDR3 is TGTGCCAGCAGCCCATCCAACAGGAACGAGCAGTACTTC. Its protein product is CASSPSNRNEQYF.

V is TRBV28 and J is TRBJ2-1; 8 positions match TRBD1. The CDR3 runs 14 residues. Germline V gene data show CDR1 as MDHEN and CDR2 as SYDVKM. The V and J ends lost 5 bases and 8 bases, in that order; junction bases with no gene match: 8. CDR3 sequence (DNA): TGTGCCAGCAGTCCGGACAGGGTGGGCGATGAGCAGTTCTTC. This translates into CASSPDRVGDEQFF.

This clone has a single count. The V call is TRBV6-5, the J call TRBJ1-1; D gene uncertain. The CDR3 sequence is 13 residues long. With 0 bases removed from V and 0 bases from J, the gap between germline ends came to 2 bases. The V gene's germline CDR1 is MNHEY and CDR2 SVGAGI. The CDR3 region has the DNA TGTGCCAGCAGTTACTCGTTGAACACTGAAGCTTTCTTT. Amino acids: CASSYSLNTEAFF.

The chain recombines TRBV15 with TRBJ1-5, with D uncertain. The germline V gene has CDR1 LNHNV and CDR2 YYDKDF (reference sequence). The CDR3 totals 16 residues. The ends were cut back, 1 base at V and 2 bases at J, with 12 bases in the middle. The CDR3: CATSRGQVQGNQPQHF. Written as DNA, the CDR3 is TGTGCCACCAGCAGAGGGCAAGTCCAAGGCAATCAGCCCCAGCATTTT.

V is TRBV11-2 and J is TRBJ2-3, with a tentative D call TRBD2 (6 bases). Germline values: CDR1 SGHAT, CDR2 FQNNGV. V lost 0 bases to trimming and J lost 4 bases, with 11 bases between them. This CDR3 spans 15 amino acids. The chain's CDR3 is CASSLDGRGPDTQYF. The DNA of the CDR3 is TGTGCCAGCAGCTTAGACGGGAGAGGCCCAGATACGCAGTATTTT.

This clone was seen more than once but under ten times. Additional DNA sequences in this sample encode the identical CDR3. The CDR3 is CASSLLAGGLYEQYF. CDR3 DNA: TGCGCCAGCAGCTTGCTAGCGGGAGGACTATACGAGCAGTACTTC. The chain links TRBV5-1 to TRBJ2-7, with 11 bases lining up with TRBD2. V dropped 1 base and J dropped 4; count of bases not matched to a gene: 4. CDR3 length: 15 residues. Germline V CDR1 and CDR2: SGHRS, YFSETQ.

This chain links TRBV19 with TRBJ1-1, with 10 bases aligning to TRBD1. In germline, CDR1 is LNHDA, CDR2 SQIVND (reference sequence). The CDR3 is 14 residues long. After removal of 7 bases from V and 3 bases from J, the junction contained 5 bases not matched to a gene. CDR3 sequence: CASMLGQGYTEAFF. The CDR3 DNA reads TGTGCCAGTATGCTGGGACAGGGGTACACTGAAGCTTTCTTT.

This chain connects TRBV6-1 to TRBJ1-6; TRBD1 matches 9 bases. There are 15 residues in the CDR3. V was pared by 1 base and J by 8 bases, with 3 bases of the junction left unmatched. Germline CDR1 MNHNS, CDR2 SASEGT. DNA for the CDR3: TGTGCCAGCAGTGAAGTTACAGGGGGCGATTCACCCCTCCACTTT. Translation gives CASSEVTGGDSPLHF.

This clone showed up just a few times. The J gene is TRBJ2-7, the V gene TRBV2; unclear D gene. Deletions cut 5 bases from V and 0 bases from J, with 8 bases between. Germline V lookup: CDR1 SNHLY, CDR2 FYNNEI. CDR3 length equals 13 residues. The CDR3 loop reads CASSQAISYEQYF. CDR3 sequence (DNA): TGTGCCAGCAGTCAGGCTATCTCCTACGAGCAGTACTTC.

The chain joins TRBV27 to TRBJ1-1; D is unclear. Looked up from germline, CDR1 is MNHEY and CDR2 is SMNVEV (reference sequence). CDR3 size: 13 residues. V lost 4 bases to trimming and J lost 5 bases, with 11 bases between them. The CDR3: CASSYQVRTEAFF. The CDR3 coding sequence is TGTGCCAGCAGTTATCAGGTTAGGACTGAAGCTTTCTTT.

The rearrangement links TRBV6-5 to TRBJ1-1; D uncertain. Trimming pared 4 bases from V and 7 bases from J, leaving 16 bases between. The CDR3 runs to 14 residues. Germline V gene sequence: CDR1 MNHEY, CDR2 SVGAGI. The CDR3 protein is CASSSHDPSGEAFF. CDR3 DNA: TGTGCCAGCAGTTCCCATGACCCCAGTGGTGAAGCTTTCTTT.

The V call is TRBV19, the J call TRBJ2-2; possible D gene TRBD2, 7 bases. In germline, CDR1 is LNHDA, CDR2 SQIVND (reference sequence). Trimming cost V 1 base and J 5 bases, with 11 bases left between them. CDR3 length equals 15 residues. The CDR3 sequence: CASSIAGGHTGELFF. The CDR3 DNA reads TGTGCCAGTAGTATAGCGGGGGGACATACCGGGGAGCTGTTTTTT.

This chain links TRBV7-8 with TRBJ1-2; no definite D call. The length of the CDR3 is 16 residues. Germline V CDR1 and CDR2: SGHVS, FQNEAQ. V was shortened by 1 base and J by 1 base, with 13 bases between the two germline ends. The CDR3 bases are TGTGCCAGCAGCTTAGGGCGCGCTCTCCTTAACTATGGCTACACCTTC. Protein product: CASSLGRALLNYGYTF.

CDR3 in amino acids: CASSDRDRVSDEQFF. As DNA, the CDR3 is TGTGCCAGCAGTGACCGGGACAGGGTGTCCGATGAGCAGTTCTTC. This chain joins TRBV6-1 and TRBJ2-1, with 9 bases identical to TRBD1. This CDR3 has 15 residues. Trimming at V came to 3 bases and at J to 8 bases, leaving 8 bases not matched to a gene. In germline, CDR1 is MNHNS, CDR2 SASEGT.

The genes are TRBV11-2 and TRBJ2-7, with D hard to call. Trimming shortened V by 1 base and J by 4 bases, and 11 bases separated the two germline ends. The CDR3 loop spans 14 amino acids. Looked up from germline, CDR1 is SGHAT and CDR2 is FQNNGV. CDR3 sequence reads: CASSLGNVLYEQYF. The CDR3 coding sequence is TGTGCCAGCAGCTTAGGGAACGTGTTATACGAGCAGTACTTC.

This chain joins TRBV7-2 and TRBJ2-7; maybe TRBD1 (5 bases). The V end was cut by 3 bases, the J end by 5 bases, with 14 bases between. CDR1 and CDR2 (germline): SGHTA, FQGNSA. This CDR3 region has 14 residues. CDR3: CASSFLTDPNEQYF. CDR3 nucleotide sequence: TGTGCCAGCAGCTTTTTGACAGACCCCAACGAGCAGTACTTC.

V gene TRBV6-2 or TRBV6-3 combines with J gene TRBJ1-5, with D maybe TRBD1 (6 bases). The CDR3 contains 14 residues. V dropped 5 bases and J dropped 3 bases, with 11 bases sitting between them. Germline CDR1 MNHEY, CDR2 SVGEGT. CDR3 region: CASSPDSYNQPQHF. For the CDR3, the DNA is TGTGCCAGCAGTCCGGACAGCTACAATCAGCCCCAGCATTTT.

J is TRBJ1-3 and V is TRBV7-6; no clear D gene. The CDR3 consists of 16 residues. The V gene's germline CDR1 is SGHVS and CDR2 FNYEAQ. Trimming removed 1 base at V and 0 bases at J, with 10 bases between. CDR3 residues: CASSLEKASSGNTIYF. The CDR3 DNA sequence: TGTGCCAGCAGCTTAGAAAAGGCTAGCTCTGGAAACACCATATATTTT. Supplemented by reference TRBV7-6 and TRBJ1-3, the full variable domain reads GAGVSQSPRYKVTKRGQDVALRCDPISGHVSLYWYRQALGQGPEFLTYFNYEAQQDKSGLPNDRFSAERPEGSISTLTIQRTEQRDSAMYRCASSLEKASSGNTIYFGEGSWLTVV.